The sequence of this TCR beta chain was determined in a study of shared clonotypes between healthy human individuals. Every contributor of samples was a Caucasian grown-up residing in Nashville, Tennessee. Trimming pared 5 bases from V and 4 bases from J, leaving 21 bases between. Looked up from germline, CDR1 is SGHTA and CDR2 is FQGNSA. CDR3 length: 16 residues. Method: immunoSEQ multiplex PCR; TCRdb's copy keeps in-frame clones and lacks some. The data hold 2.3 million or so clones, with 80% to 95% observed a single time. Material: naive CD4+ T cells from PBMCs. Subset described: CD45RA+ positively selected. V is TRBV7-2 and J is TRBJ2-7; perhaps TRBD2 as D (5 bases). This sequence was found in a man between 18 and 35 years old in good health. Some clones in this sample may be carry-over from other donors' samples. CDR3 nucleotide sequence: TGTGCCAGCAGCGTAGAGCGGACTTCCTTGGGGTACGAGCAGTACTTC. It codes for CASSVERTSLGYEQYF.